The clone carrying this T cell receptor beta chain was observed at least ten times. Its antigen is as yet unknown. This sample is drawn from a study of T cells in Graves' hyperthyroidism and ophthalmopathy. Regarding the study as a whole: Through a model of 13 V-J features, ophthalmopathy was separated from stable hyperthyroidism. Most expanded thyroid clonotypes above 0.001 also appeared in blood.

The CDR3 runs to 16 residues. Germline V gives CDR1 SGHAT, CDR2 FQNNGV. V was clipped by 1 base and J by 10 bases; unmatched bases: 12. It was RNA transcripts that yielded the amplified TCR beta CDR3 regions. Carried out on the TCR CDR3, a first-round RT-PCR used the HTBI primer set. TCRdb re-analysed the multiplex PCR reads in MiXCR, keeping a single row per CDR3 protein. The sample has 500,000 to 650,000 distinct CDR3 sequences, approximately 15% seen once. Diagnosis relied on clinical symptoms, serum thyroxine and TRAb, thyroid ultrasound and orbital computed tomography. The sequence derives from a woman in her forties or fifties with Graves' ophthalmopathy. The material sequenced was blood. V usage is TRBV11-2 and J usage is TRBJ2-1; the match to TRBD2 covers 8 bases. For the CDR3, the DNA is TGTGCCAGCAGCTTAGTATATAGCGGGATTTGGGAAGAGCAGTTCTTC. It encodes CASSLVYSGIWEEQFF.